These 25 T cell receptor beta chains came from one sample sequenced in a study of OX40 agonist ivuxolimab in advanced cancers. TCRdb keeps only in-frame clones here, not all; method: immunoSEQ multiplex PCR. The data show tens of thousands of clones, over 80% seen once. Sample: CD4+ or CD8+ T cells sorted from blood, taken in a trial of the OX40 agonist ivuxolimab. The receptors originated from an adult with an advanced solid tumor such as melanoma, head and neck, liver or kidney cancer.

The chain uses TRBV6-6 and TRBJ2-1; D is tentatively TRBD1 or TRBD2 (5 bases each). CDR1 and CDR2 from the germline V gene are MNHNY and SVGAGI (reference sequence). Trimming took 7 bases from V and 8 from J, leaving 21 bases between them. This CDR3 has 15 amino acids. CDR3 loop: CASKTLGREGDEQFF. In DNA form, the CDR3 reads TGTGCCAGCAAAACACTAGGAAGGGAAGGGGATGAGCAGTTCTTC.

This chain joins TRBV6-5 and TRBJ2-7; no definite D call. Looked up from germline, CDR1 is MNHEY and CDR2 is SVGAGI. Trimming took off 0 bases at V and 0 bases at J, with 3 bases between the two ends. The CDR3 is made up of 13 amino acids. The CDR3 nucleotides are TGTGCCAGCAGTTACTCGTCCTCCTACGAGCAGTACTTC. Translation gives CASSYSSSYEQYF.

The chain links TRBV5-1 to TRBJ1-2, with D perhaps matching TRBD1 (6 bases). Trimming pared 5 bases from V and 6 bases from J, leaving 14 bases between. CDR1 is SGHRS, CDR2 YFSETQ, per germline. The CDR3 totals 13 residues. CDR3 residues: CASSLRGVDGYTF. Here the CDR3 DNA reads TGCGCCAGCAGTCTCAGGGGAGTGGATGGCTACACCTTC.

A word on this clone: Other DNA sequences of this sample code for an identical CDR3. The gene calls are TRBV7-2 and TRBJ1-4; D is perhaps TRBD1 (6 bases). Germline V gene sequence: CDR1 SGHTA, CDR2 FQGNSA. The CDR3 consists of 14 residues. V gave up 1 base and J gave up 5 bases, with 8 bases separating them. The CDR3 sequence: CASSLGQGNEKLFF. The DNA of the CDR3 is TGTGCCAGCAGCTTAGGCCAGGGGAATGAAAAACTGTTTTTT.

The chain is built from TRBV5-4 and TRBJ1-4, with 7 bases lining up with TRBD1. The germline CDR1 and CDR2 sequences are SGHNT and YYREEE (reference sequence). J gave up 2 bases and V 4 bases, and 8 bases lay outside the gene matches. CDR3 length: 16 residues. The CDR3 DNA sequence: TGTGCCAGCAGCCGTGGAGGGGGCCAGACTAATGAAAAACTGTTTTTT. Protein product: CASSRGGGQTNEKLFF.

This chain uses TRBV19 with TRBJ1-2; the match to TRBD1 covers 8 bases. This CDR3 has 14 residues. J was trimmed by 6 bases and V by 3 bases; bases with no gene match: 6. Per the germline V gene, CDR1 is LNHDA and CDR2 is SQIVND (reference sequence). The CDR3 bases are TGTGCCAGTAGTATCGGACAGGGCCCTAATGGCTACACCTTC. Amino acid sequence: CASSIGQGPNGYTF. Complete variable domain (other parts from reference TRBV19 and TRBJ1-2): DGGITQSPKYLFRKEGQNVTLSCEQNLNHDAMYWYRQDPGQGLRLIYYSQIVNDFQKGDIAEGYSVSREKKESFPLTVTSAQKNPTAFYLCASSIGQGPNGYTFGSGTRLTVV.

The chain uses TRBV5-6 and TRBJ2-3, with 8 bases lining up with TRBD2. V lost 1 base to trimming and J lost 1 base; unmatched junction nucleotides: 8. The germline gives CDR1 SGHDT, CDR2 YYEEEE. The CDR3 sequence is 17 residues long. The CDR3, as DNA: TGTGCCAGCAGCTTGCGAATTATACTAGCGGGCACAGATACGCAGTATTTT. Translation: CASSLRIILAGTDTQYF.

This clone has a single count. The V call is TRBV6-6, the J call TRBJ2-1; possible D gene TRBD1, 6 bases. The CDR3 runs 14 residues. Germline lookup yields CDR1 MNHNY and CDR2 SVGAGI (reference sequence). Trimming took 4 bases from V and 7 from J, leaving 14 bases between them. The DNA for the CDR3 is TGTGCCAGCAGTTCCGCCAGGGGCGATAATGAGCAGTTCTTC. It specifies CASSSARGDNEQFF.

The J gene is TRBJ2-7, the V gene TRBV7-2; TRBD1 agrees at 9 bases. The CDR3 covers 15 residues. With V trimmed by 5 bases and J by 3 bases, 8 bases remained unmatched. CDR1 SGHTA and CDR2 FQGNSA come from the germline V gene. The CDR3 reads CASSAGQGRYYEQYF. For the CDR3, the DNA is TGTGCCAGCAGCGCCGGACAGGGGCGGTACTACGAGCAGTACTTC.

V gene TRBV4-3 combines with J gene TRBJ1-5; possibly TRBD1 for D (5 bases). V lost 0 bases, J lost 5 bases, and 8 bases lay in between. CDR3 length equals 14 residues. Germline V gives CDR1 LGHNA, CDR2 YSLEER. CDR3 residues: CASSQDQGYQPQHF. CDR3 coding DNA: TGCGCCAGCAGCCAAGATCAGGGATATCAGCCCCAGCATTTT.

This chain joins TRBV30 and TRBJ1-1; 7 nucleotides align to TRBD1. Germline CDR1 reads GTSNPN; CDR2 reads SVGIG (reference sequence). CDR3 length equals 13 residues. J lost 5 bases, V lost 2 bases, and 5 bases had no gene match. CDR3 loop: CAWSQGGTTEAFF. CDR3 in DNA: TGTGCCTGGAGTCAGGGGGGGACAACTGAAGCTTTCTTT. Combining the CDR3 with reference TRBV30 and TRBJ1-1 gives the whole variable domain SQTIHQWPATLVQPVGSPLSLECTVEGTSNPNLYWYRQAAGRGLQLLFYSVGIGQISSEVPQNLSASRPQDRQFILSSKKLLLSDSGFYLCAWSQGGTTEAFFGQGTRLTVV.

The chain joins TRBV15 to TRBJ2-7; D is possibly TRBD2 (6 bases). CDR1 LNHNV and CDR2 YYDKDF come from the germline V gene (reference sequence). The CDR3 spans 15 residues. V was cut by 0 bases and J by 5 bases, with 14 bases left in between. The CDR3, as DNA: TGTGCCACCAGCAGAGAGGGACTGGCTGAGGACGAGCAGTACTTC. Protein: CATSREGLAEDEQYF.

The chain recombines TRBV12-5 with TRBJ2-1; D gene unclear. CDR3 length equals 11 residues. Germline values: CDR1 LGHNT, CDR2 FRNRAP. Trimming stripped 2 bases from V and 14 bases from J, with 10 bases between. In DNA, the CDR3 is TGTGCTAGTGGTTTGTCCTGGGGTGAGTTCTTC. Translated: CASGLSWGEFF.

The chain couples TRBV9 to TRBJ2-7; maybe TRBD2 (5 bases). This CDR3 spans 16 amino acids. The germline V and J ends were trimmed by 4 bases and 4 bases, with 21 bases remaining between them. Germline-derived CDR1 and CDR2 are SGDLS and YYNGEE. The CDR3 DNA sequence: TGTGCCAGCAGCCCTCACGACTGGGAGAGTCGTTACGAGCAGTACTTC. It codes for CASSPHDWESRYEQYF. Together with reference TRBV9 and TRBJ2-7, the CDR3 gives the full variable domain: DSGVTQTPKHLITATGQRVTLRCSPRSGDLSVYWYQQSLDQGLQFLIQYYNGEERAKGNILERFSAQQFPDLHSELNLSSLELGDSALYFCASSPHDWESRYEQYFGPGTRLTVT.

V usage is TRBV5-5 and J usage is TRBJ2-2; a weak D match, TRBD1 (6 bases). The CDR3 sequence is 14 residues long. Germline CDR1 and CDR2: SGHKS and YYEKEE (reference sequence). The V end lost 4 bases, the J end lost 5 bases, and 12 bases lay between the germline ends. CDR3 DNA sequence: TGTGCCAGCAGCGTCCGACAGGAAACCGGGGAGCTGTTTTTT. It specifies CASSVRQETGELFF.

The chain has TRBV7-2 and TRBJ1-1; D is unresolved. The CDR3 runs to 15 residues. Germline V gives CDR1 SGHTA, CDR2 FQGNSA. Trimming stripped 2 bases from V and 0 bases from J, with 10 bases between. DNA for the CDR3: TGTGCCAGCAGCTTAAATAGGCAGTTGAACACTGAAGCTTTCTTT. Its translation: CASSLNRQLNTEAFF. The full variable domain, rest sourced from reference TRBV7-2 and TRBJ1-1, is GAGVSQSPSNKVTEKGKDVELRCDPISGHTALYWYRQSLGQGLEFLIYFQGNSAPDKSGLPSDRFSAERTGGSVSTLTIQRTQQEDSAVYLCASSLNRQLNTEAFFGQGTRLTVV.

The rearrangement uses TRBV6-5 and TRBJ2-3, with D perhaps TRBD1 (6 bases). The V gene lost 8 bases and the J gene lost 1 base, with 10 bases spanning the gap. Germline CDR1 and CDR2: MNHEY and SVGAGI. The CDR3 has 13 residues. For the CDR3, the DNA is TGTGCCAGCTCGGCAGGGGGCACAGATACGCAGTATTTT. This translates into CASSAGGTDTQYF.

The chain uses TRBV30 and TRBJ2-5, with D possibly matching TRBD1 (6 bases). Germline CDR1 and CDR2: GTSNPN and SVGIG (reference sequence). Trimming pared 8 bases from V and 1 base from J, leaving 17 bases between. The CDR3 is 14 residues long. The CDR3 loop reads CARSETGIQETQYF. CDR3 coding DNA: TGTGCCCGATCTGAGACAGGAATCCAAGAGACCCAGTACTTC.

This chain uses TRBV7-2 with TRBJ1-3; perhaps TRBD1 as D (6 bases). This CDR3 has 15 amino acids. Trimming took 5 bases from V and 0 from J, leaving 11 bases between them. The V gene's germline CDR1 is SGHTA and CDR2 FQGNSA. The CDR3: CASSATGSSGNTIYF. The CDR3 nucleotides read TGTGCCAGCAGCGCAACAGGGAGCTCTGGAAACACCATATATTTT.

The rearrangement uses TRBV7-9 and TRBJ2-7; D not certain. The CDR3 covers 14 residues. Germline V gives CDR1 SEHNR, CDR2 FQNEAQ (reference sequence). Deletions cut 5 bases from V and 3 bases from J, with 14 bases between. CDR3: CASSEPTPYYEQYF. The CDR3 nucleotides are TGTGCCAGCAGCGAACCGACTCCTTACTACGAGCAGTACTTC.

The V gene is TRBV15, the J gene TRBJ1-3, with 7 bases fitting TRBD1. The germline CDR1 and CDR2 sequences are LNHNV and YYDKDF (reference sequence). This CDR3 contains 15 residues. After removal of 1 base from V and 5 bases from J, the junction contained 5 bases not matched to a gene. The CDR3, as DNA: TGTGCCACCAGCAGAGGACAGGGAGCTCGAAACACCATATATTTT. Protein sequence: CATSRGQGARNTIYF.

The CDR3 loop reads CASRGVTYEQYF. CDR3 DNA: TGTGCCAGTCGAGGGGTAACCTACGAGCAGTACTTC. The V call is TRBV11-3, the J call TRBJ2-7; D could derive from TRBD1 or TRBD2 (5 bases each). Germline V CDR1 and CDR2: SGHNT, YENEEA. The CDR3 spans 12 residues. V lost 9 bases, J lost 2 bases, and 11 bases lay in between.

CDR3 bases: TGTGCCAGTAGTATCTATATGACTAGGAGCAATCAGCCCCAGCATTTT. It is translated as CASSIYMTRSNQPQHF. V usage is TRBV19 and J usage is TRBJ1-5; no clear D gene. Germline-derived CDR1 and CDR2 are LNHDA and SQIVND (reference sequence). Trimming removed 3 bases from V and 1 base from J, with 13 bases in between. This CDR3 is 16 amino acids long.

The chain recombines TRBV29-1 with TRBJ1-4; 7 bases are shared with TRBD1. This CDR3 region has 15 residues. The germline V gene has CDR1 SQVTM and CDR2 ANQGSEA. V lost 7 bases, J lost 1 base, and 9 bases stayed unmatched. The CDR3 reads CSGTGAGVTNEKLFF. As DNA, the CDR3 is TGCAGCGGAACAGGGGCAGGGGTAACTAATGAAAAACTGTTTTTT.

The V and J genes are TRBV4-3 and TRBJ2-2, with a possible D match to TRBD1 (5 bases). Trimming took 4 bases from V and 6 from J, leaving 15 bases between them. Germline V CDR1 and CDR2: LGHNA, YSLEER. The CDR3 is made up of 15 amino acids. In DNA form, the CDR3 reads TGCGCCAGCAGCCTTCTGGGGCAGAGTGCCGGGGAGCTGTTTTTT. Its protein product is CASSLLGQSAGELFF.